Below, 30 T cell receptor beta chains from the same sample are listed, as sequenced in a study of cytomegalovirus exposure and HLA in healthy donors. The PCR employed 60 Vbeta primers together with 13 Jbeta primers. TCRdb's table, derived via immunoSEQ multiplex PCR, lists solely in-frame clones and lacks some. Among 200,000 to 250,000 clones, around 79% were seen once, and the ten largest hold around 1.8%. The source material was PBMCs. The receptors here all came from a man between 18 and 29 years old in good health and CMV-seronegative.

V gene TRBV7-2 combines with J gene TRBJ2-1, with 8 bases lining up with TRBD2. J gave up 7 bases and V 0 bases, and 8 bases lay outside the gene matches. This CDR3 contains 16 residues. CDR1 and CDR2 (germline): SGHTA, FQGNSA. CDR3 bases: TGTGCCAGCAGCTTAGCTCCGGGAGGGCCCCCTAATGAGCAGTTCTTC. Its translation is CASSLAPGGPPNEQFF. Variable domain in full (rest from reference TRBV7-2 and TRBJ2-1): GAGVSQSPSNKVTEKGKDVELRCDPISGHTALYWYRQSLGQGLEFLIYFQGNSAPDKSGLPSDRFSAERTGGSVSTLTIQRTQQEDSAVYLCASSLAPGGPPNEQFFGPGTRLTVL.

J is TRBJ2-1 and V is TRBV10-3; 8 bases line up with TRBD2. This CDR3 has 14 amino acids. J was trimmed by 9 bases and V by 6 bases; bases with no gene match: 10. Germline lookup yields CDR1 ENHRY and CDR2 SYGVKD. CDR3 bases: TGTGCCATCAGCCCGGGACTAGGAGACGGTGAGCAGTTCTTC. It is translated as CAISPGLGDGEQFF.

The genes are TRBV18 and TRBJ1-1; perhaps TRBD1 as D (6 bases). The length of the CDR3 is 15 residues. In germline, CDR1 is KGHSH, CDR2 LQKENI. V lost 1 base to trimming and J lost 4 bases, with 13 bases between them. CDR3 sequence reads: CASSPQGHFLTEAFF. The CDR3 DNA is TGTGCCAGCTCACCACAGGGACACTTCCTCACTGAAGCTTTCTTT.

The V call is TRBV7-3, the J call TRBJ2-1; TRBD2 aligns across 7 bases. The germline V gene encodes CDR1 SGHTA and CDR2 FQGTGA. This CDR3 contains 15 residues. V lost 2 bases and J lost 2; bases outside the gene matches: 3. The CDR3 reads CASSLAGETYNEQFF. CDR3 in DNA: TGTGCCAGCAGCTTAGCGGGAGAGACCTACAATGAGCAGTTCTTC.

This clone was counted a few times. The chain employs TRBV4-2 and TRBJ2-3; maybe TRBD2 (5 bases). This CDR3 contains 15 residues. Trimming cost V 3 bases and J 6 bases, with 16 bases left between them. Per the germline V gene, CDR1 is LGHNA and CDR2 is YNFKEQ. CDR3 region: CASSHDPGSPDTQYF. The CDR3 coding sequence is TGTGCCAGCAGCCATGATCCGGGGAGCCCGGATACGCAGTATTTT.

The chain is built from TRBV7-9 and TRBJ1-1; D is unresolved. CDR1 is SEHNR, CDR2 FQNEAQ, per germline (reference sequence). Trimming left V 0 bases short and J 0 bases short, with 11 bases between. This CDR3 has 16 amino acids. The CDR3 protein is CASSLAHGEMNTEAFF. In nucleotides, the CDR3 is TGTGCCAGCAGCTTAGCACATGGAGAGATGAACACTGAAGCTTTCTTT.

The chain employs TRBV7-9 and TRBJ2-3; D gene unclear. The germline V gene has CDR1 SEHNR and CDR2 FQNEAQ (reference sequence). Trimming took 7 bases from V and 5 from J, leaving 10 bases between them. The CDR3 is made up of 12 amino acids. CDR3 sequence: CASKGALDTQYF. CDR3 DNA: TGTGCCAGCAAAGGAGCTTTAGATACGCAGTATTTT.

The V call is TRBV7-8, the J call TRBJ2-7; 8 bases are shared with TRBD1. The V gene end was trimmed by 4 bases and the J gene end by 3 bases; junction bases not matched to a gene: 14. Germline CDR1 is SGHVS and CDR2 is FQNEAQ. The CDR3 totals 17 residues. DNA for the CDR3: TGTGCCAGCAGCTACCCAGCAGGGGGCAGTCCCCTCTACGAGCAGTACTTC. Protein sequence: CASSYPAGGSPLYEQYF.

This clone was recorded only once. The chain uses TRBV5-6 and TRBJ2-3; 7 bases are a match to TRBD1. The length of the CDR3 is 16 residues. Trimming took 4 bases from V and 0 from J; bases not matched to a gene: 8. The germline CDR1 and CDR2 sequences are SGHDT and YYEEEE. CDR3 in amino acids: CASSPLGTESTDTQYF. The DNA of the CDR3 is TGTGCCAGCAGCCCCCTCGGGACAGAGAGCACAGATACGCAGTATTTT. The whole variable domain, filled in from reference TRBV5-6 and TRBJ2-3, reads DAGVTQSPTHLIKTRGQQVTLRCSPKSGHDTVSWYQQALGQGPQFIFQYYEEEERQRGNFPDRFSGHQFPNYSSELNVNALLLGDSALYLCASSPLGTESTDTQYFGPGTRLTVL.

The rearrangement links TRBV19 to TRBJ1-1, with TRBD1 matching over 9 bases. The CDR3 has 18 amino acids. In germline, CDR1 is LNHDA, CDR2 SQIVND (reference sequence). With 2 bases clipped from V and 4 bases from J, the junction kept 14 bases outside the gene matches. The CDR3 region is CASSIQRPGTGYSTEAFF. As DNA, the CDR3 is TGTGCCAGTAGTATACAACGTCCCGGGACAGGGTACAGCACTGAAGCTTTCTTT.

This clone appeared a single time. J is TRBJ2-3 and V is TRBV27; 7 bases map to TRBD1. The CDR3 is 15 amino acids. V lost 3 bases to trimming and J lost 14 bases; unmatched junction nucleotides: 17. Looked up from germline, CDR1 is MNHEY and CDR2 is SMNVEV (reference sequence). The CDR3 loop is CASSFKPQGENRGYF. For the CDR3, the DNA is TGTGCCAGCAGTTTTAAACCACAGGGCGAAAACAGGGGGTATTTT.

The V gene is TRBV7-2, the J gene TRBJ2-7; no reliable D call. The V gene's germline CDR1 is SGHTA and CDR2 FQGNSA. Trimming removed 1 base from V and 4 bases from J, with 5 bases in between. CDR3 size: 12 residues. The CDR3: CASSLGVYEQYF. CDR3 bases: TGTGCCAGCAGCTTAGGAGTTTACGAGCAGTACTTC.

About this clone itself: This CDR3 is also generated by other DNA sequences in the sample. The V call is TRBV7-8, the J call TRBJ1-5; tentatively, D is TRBD1 (5 bases). The V end was cut by 1 base, the J end by 3 bases, with 7 bases between. This CDR3 spans 14 amino acids. Germline V gives CDR1 SGHVS, CDR2 FQNEAQ. The CDR3 sequence is CASSLEGNNQPQHF. The CDR3 nucleotides are TGTGCCAGCAGCTTAGAGGGGAACAATCAGCCCCAGCATTTT.

The count of this clone is one. The chain joins TRBV30 to TRBJ1-5; D is undetermined. From germline, CDR1 is GTSNPN and CDR2 SVGIG (reference sequence). The V gene lost 1 base and the J gene lost 6 bases, with 10 bases spanning the gap. The CDR3 consists of 13 residues. For the CDR3, the DNA is TGTGCCTGGAGTGCGGGAGTGGGTCAGCCCCAGCATTTT. Translation gives CAWSAGVGQPQHF.

V and J are TRBV28 and TRBJ2-7; 7 bases are shared with TRBD2. Germline-derived CDR1 and CDR2 are MDHEN and SYDVKM. This CDR3 region has 15 residues. J gave up 2 bases and V 2 bases, and 6 bases lay outside the gene matches. In nucleotides, the CDR3 is TGTGCCAGCAGTTTACAAGCGGGGAACGCCTACGAGCAGTACTTC. It is translated as CASSLQAGNAYEQYF.

The chain couples TRBV18 to TRBJ1-1; D possibly corresponds to TRBD1 (6 bases). This CDR3 is built from 16 residues. The germline CDR1 and CDR2 sequences are KGHSH and LQKENI. Trimming shortened V by 4 bases and J by 6 bases, and 21 bases separated the two germline ends. CDR3 region: CASSHDRFSIGAEAFF. The DNA for the CDR3 is TGTGCCAGCTCACACGACAGGTTCTCCATCGGGGCTGAAGCTTTCTTT.

The chain has TRBV2 and TRBJ1-4, with 7 bases lining up with TRBD1. The CDR3 totals 15 residues. V trimming: 6 bases; J trimming: 5 bases; junction bases outside the gene matches: 9. Germline V lookup: CDR1 SNHLY, CDR2 FYNNEI. CDR3 DNA sequence: TGTGCCAGCAGGGACCGACAGGGTTTGAATGAAAAACTGTTTTTT. It encodes CASRDRQGLNEKLFF. Together with reference TRBV2 and TRBJ1-4, the CDR3 gives the full variable domain: EPEVTQTPSHQVTQMGQEVILRCVPISNHLYFYWYRQILGQKVEFLVSFYNNEISEKSEIFDDQFSVERPDGSNFTLKIRSTKLEDSAMYFCASRDRQGLNEKLFFGSGTQLSVL.

The V call is TRBV10-3, the J call TRBJ1-3, with 7 bases lining up with TRBD1. Germline CDR1 ENHRY, CDR2 SYGVKD. V lost 10 bases to trimming and J lost 0 bases; unmatched junction nucleotides: 6. The CDR3 length is 14 residues. The CDR3 spells CATNGDSSGNTIYF. The CDR3 DNA follows: TGTGCCACTAACGGGGACAGCTCTGGAAACACCATATATTTT.

The rearrangement uses TRBV27 and TRBJ1-5, with D possibly TRBD1 on 5 matching bases. Per the germline V gene, CDR1 is MNHEY and CDR2 is SMNVEV (reference sequence). The ends were cut back, 6 bases at V and 4 bases at J, with 16 bases in the middle. The CDR3 is 15 amino acids. The CDR3 DNA reads as TGTGCCAGCAGACCCAGGGCGGCGGAAAATCAGCCCCAGCATTTT. It yields the protein CASRPRAAENQPQHF.

This clone was recorded a few times. V and J are TRBV6-6 and TRBJ2-2, with D possibly TRBD2 on 6 matching bases. The V and J ends lost 0 bases and 5 bases respectively, with 10 bases between them. CDR3 length equals 15 residues. From germline, CDR1 is MNHNY and CDR2 SVGAGI (reference sequence). Here the CDR3 DNA reads TGTGCCAGCAGTTACTCTAGCGGTAATACCGGGGAGCTGTTTTTT. As protein: CASSYSSGNTGELFF.

V usage is TRBV28 and J usage is TRBJ1-2; D may be TRBD1 (6 bases). Germline values: CDR1 MDHEN, CDR2 SYDVKM. V was trimmed by 4 bases and J by 6 bases, leaving 12 bases between them. The CDR3 is 13 amino acids. The CDR3: CASSSTGTNGYTF. The CDR3 DNA is TGTGCCAGCAGTTCCACCGGGACAAATGGCTACACCTTC.

The chain recombines TRBV7-2 with TRBJ1-2, with 8 bases aligning to TRBD1. V gave up 4 bases and J gave up 6 bases; unmatched junction bases: 13. CDR1 SGHTA and CDR2 FQGNSA come from the germline V gene. This CDR3 has 16 amino acids. This CDR3 is CASSSSWDRKRDGYTF. CDR3 sequence (DNA): TGTGCCAGCAGCTCCTCCTGGGACAGGAAGAGAGATGGCTACACCTTC.

The chain recombines TRBV7-3 with TRBJ2-3; 14 nucleotides line up with TRBD2. J lost 4 bases, V lost 2 bases, and 2 bases had no gene match. Germline V lookup: CDR1 SGHTA, CDR2 FQGTGA. CDR3 length equals 16 residues. In DNA, the CDR3 is TGTGCCAGCAGCTTAGGGACTAGCGGGGGTGCAGATACGCAGTATTTT. Amino acids: CASSLGTSGGADTQYF.

The chain carries TRBV15 and TRBJ1-5, with 10 bases aligning to TRBD1. V dropped 1 base and J dropped 0; count of bases not matched to a gene: 0. Looked up from germline, CDR1 is LNHNV and CDR2 is YYDKDF (reference sequence). The CDR3 loop spans 16 amino acids. The CDR3 here is CATSRGQGASNQPQHF. The CDR3, as DNA: TGTGCCACCAGCAGAGGACAGGGGGCTAGCAATCAGCCCCAGCATTTT. Variable domain in full (rest from reference TRBV15 and TRBJ1-5): DAMVIQNPRYQVTQFGKPVTLSCSQTLNHNVMYWYQQKSSQAPKLLFHYYDKDFNNEADTPDNFQSRRPNTSFCFLDIRSPGLGDTAMYLCATSRGQGASNQPQHFGDGTRLSIL.

V gene TRBV7-3 combines with J gene TRBJ2-1; D remains ambiguous. Germline values: CDR1 SGHTA, CDR2 FQGTGA. Trimming stripped 2 bases from V and 4 bases from J, with 12 bases between. CDR3 size: 15 residues. Here the CDR3 reads CASSLALDKYNEQFF. For the CDR3, the DNA is TGTGCCAGCAGCTTAGCATTAGACAAGTACAATGAGCAGTTCTTC. Full variable domain (rest looked up from reference TRBV7-3 and TRBJ2-1): GAGVSQTPSNKVTEKGKYVELRCDPISGHTALYWYRQSLGQGPEFLIYFQGTGAADDSGLPNDRFFAVRPEGSVSTLKIQRTERGDSAVYLCASSLALDKYNEQFFGPGTRLTVL.

In nucleotides, the CDR3 is TGTGCCAGCAGTTGGTCCGGGACTAGCGGCCAAGATACGCAGTATTTT. Amino acid sequence: CASSWSGTSGQDTQYF. The chain uses TRBV6-6 and TRBJ2-3; TRBD2 matches 11 bases. The CDR3 covers 16 residues. From germline, CDR1 is MNHNY and CDR2 SVGAGI (reference sequence). Trimming removed 4 bases from V and 5 bases from J; junction bases left unmatched: 8.

V and J are TRBV6-5 and TRBJ2-7; D possibly corresponds to TRBD1 (6 bases). Deletions cut 2 bases from V and 2 bases from J, with 16 bases between. The V gene's germline CDR1 is MNHEY and CDR2 SVGAGI. The CDR3 covers 16 residues. The CDR3 DNA is TGTGCCAGCAGTTACCCAAACCTTAGGACAGCCTACGAGCAGTACTTC. Translation: CASSYPNLRTAYEQYF.

This clone was observed a few times. The chain employs TRBV6-1 and TRBJ2-5, with D maybe TRBD2 (5 bases). This CDR3 region has 16 residues. Germline assignment: CDR1 MNHNS and CDR2 SASEGT. V was cut by 3 bases and J by 2 bases, with 16 bases left in between. CDR3 amino acids: CASSEGVAVLQETQYF. The CDR3 nucleotides are TGTGCCAGCAGTGAGGGAGTGGCAGTGCTACAAGAGACCCAGTACTTC.

This sequence joins TRBV16 and TRBJ2-7; 10 nucleotides agree with TRBD1. This CDR3 has 15 amino acids. V trimming: 3 bases; J trimming: 1 base; junction bases outside the gene matches: 3. Per germline, CDR1 KGHSY and CDR2 FQNENV. The CDR3 spells CASSQRDRGSYEQYF. In nucleotides, the CDR3 is TGTGCCAGCAGCCAGCGGGACAGGGGTTCCTACGAGCAGTACTTC.

The chain couples TRBV4-1 to TRBJ2-5, with 7 nucleotides matching TRBD2. The J call may be incorrect, as the DNA end agrees better with TRBJ2-7. The germline CDR1 and CDR2 sequences are MGHRA and YSYEKL. This CDR3 comprises 15 residues. CDR3 protein: CASSQGGGSSYEQYF. The CDR3 nucleotides are TGCGCCAGCAGCCAAGGCGGCGGGAGCTCCTACGAGCAGTACTTC.